The 8 T cell receptor beta chains below come from one sample, sequenced in a study of OX40 agonist ivuxolimab in advanced cancers. Using immunoSEQ multiplex PCR, the repertoire was profiled, and TCRdb retains in-frame clones only, with some absent. The sample carries some 52,000 clones, around four fifths recorded once. The specimen was CD4+ or CD8+ T cells sorted from blood, collected in a trial of the OX40 agonist ivuxolimab. Every receptor here comes from an adult with an advanced solid tumor such as melanoma, head and neck, liver or kidney cancer.

This clone has a handful of counts. The gene calls are TRBV10-1 and TRBJ2-5; D perhaps matches TRBD2 (5 bases). Germline V lookup: CDR1 WNHNN, CDR2 SYGVQD (reference sequence). V was pared by 8 bases and J by 3 bases, with 13 bases between. The CDR3 extends over 13 amino acids. The chain's CDR3 is CASHIRTEETQYF. For the CDR3, the DNA is TGCGCCAGCCATATCAGGACTGAAGAGACCCAGTACTTC.

For the CDR3, the DNA is TGTGCCAGCAGCTTCCAAGGGTATGGCTACACCTTC. Encoded protein: CASSFQGYGYTF. The chain uses TRBV7-8 and TRBJ1-2; D gene ambiguous. V lost 3 bases to trimming and J lost 5 bases, with 7 bases between them. The CDR3 is 12 residues long. CDR1 is SGHVS, CDR2 FQNEAQ, per germline. Together with reference TRBV7-8 and TRBJ1-2, the CDR3 gives the full variable domain: GAGVSQSPRYKVAKRGQDVALRCDPISGHVSLFWYQQALGQGPEFLTYFQNEAQLDKSGLPSDRFFAERPEGSVSTLKIQRTQQEDSAVYLCASSFQGYGYTFGSGTRLTVV.

The chain couples TRBV4-1 to TRBJ2-1; 7 nucleotides agree with TRBD2. The germline V gene has CDR1 MGHRA and CDR2 YSYEKL. J gave up 5 bases and V 4 bases, and 20 bases lay outside the gene matches. CDR3 length equals 19 residues. The CDR3 sequence: CASSPNLLAVTFGNNEQFF. DNA of the CDR3: TGCGCCAGCAGCCCTAACCTTCTAGCGGTTACCTTTGGAAACAATGAGCAGTTCTTC.

This clone was seen a handful of times. The junction departs from the called germline gene at one end, perhaps through a read error. The V gene is TRBV6-5, the J gene TRBJ1-4; maybe TRBD1 (6 bases). CDR1 MNHEY and CDR2 SVGAGI come from the germline V gene. The CDR3 is made up of 15 amino acids. The CDR3 is CASRYSGDTNEKLFF. The CDR3 nucleotides are TGTGCCAGCAGATACTCAGGGGATACTAATGAAAAACTGTTTTTT.

This chain links TRBV27 with TRBJ2-3; 8 nucleotides align to TRBD2. The CDR3 runs to 12 residues. The J segment lost 5 bases and the V segment lost 7 bases, leaving 2 bases of the junction unmatched. Germline V gene lookup returns CDR1 MNHEY and CDR2 SMNVEV (reference sequence). Here the CDR3 reads CASIGRGDTQYF. The CDR3 DNA follows: TGTGCCAGCATCGGGAGGGGAGATACGCAGTATTTT.

The chain couples TRBV11-2 to TRBJ2-5; perhaps TRBD2 as D (5 bases). This CDR3 contains 14 residues. The germline gives CDR1 SGHAT, CDR2 FQNNGV. V gave up 1 base and J gave up 5 bases, with 11 bases separating them. Here the CDR3 DNA reads TGTGCCAGCAGCTTAGTCGGAGGCGGGGAGACCCAGTACTTC. Amino acid sequence: CASSLVGGGETQYF.

This clone was seen a single time. The rearrangement uses TRBV9 and TRBJ1-4; D is perhaps TRBD1 (6 bases). Germline CDR1 SGDLS, CDR2 YYNGEE. CDR3 length equals 15 residues. V was shortened by 0 bases and J by 4 bases, with 10 bases between the two germline ends. The CDR3 reads CASSVGWTVNEKLFF. CDR3 in DNA: TGTGCCAGCAGCGTAGGGTGGACAGTTAATGAAAAACTGTTTTTT.

The CDR3 bases are TGTGCCAGCACCCTCCTTTCGCCCAATAATTCACCCCTCCACTTT. This codes for CASTLLSPNNSPLHF. V gene TRBV28 combines with J gene TRBJ1-6; D uncertain. From germline, CDR1 is MDHEN and CDR2 SYDVKM. With 7 bases removed from V and 5 bases from J, the gap between germline ends came to 15 bases. The CDR3 runs 15 residues.